This T cell receptor (beta chain) was retrieved from a study of blood T cell repertoires in COVID-19. Germline CDR1 MNHNY, CDR2 SVGAGI (reference sequence). CDR3 length: 15 amino acids. Trimming left V 2 bases short and J 0 bases short, with 7 bases between. Under the authors' procedure: Reference gene primer amplification gave estimated nucleated cell counts. Sequenced by immunoSEQ multiplex PCR; TCRdb stores in-frame clones only, minus some. D and trimming were read from the DNA, whereas the V and J calls and clone size are those reported in that table. The sample shows more than 400,000 clones, 80% to 95% of them seen only once.

J is TRBJ1-4 and V is TRBV6-6, with unresolved D. The sequenced sample was PBMCs or T cells enriched from blood (not recorded which). This clonotype was obtained from a man aged 18 to 30 who had recovered from COVID-19. DNA for the CDR3: TGTGCCAGCAGTTACCGAGAGGCAACTAATGAAAAACTGTTTTTT. Protein product: CASSYREATNEKLFF.